The following is a TCR beta chain sequence with its context. Its specificity is unknown. The data were obtained in a study of breast tumors, draining lymph nodes, adjacent tissues. In TCRdb, the multiplex PCR reads were re-called with MiXCR into one record per CDR3 protein. Of 25,000 to 40,000 distinct CDR3 sequences in the sample, roughly 63% are singletons; the top ten hold over 15%. This CDR3 region has 11 residues. V was cut by 8 bases and J by 5 bases, with 9 bases left in between. Germline assignment: CDR1 MNHNY and CDR2 SVGAGI (reference sequence). Whole-study findings and limits: Data only fit, rather than demonstrated, lymph node origin of most tumor T cells. Compared with lymph nodes, tumors were less diverse; compared with nontumor tissue, more. Luminal-like breast cancer showed significantly greater tumor-nontumor repertoire similarity than basal-like breast cancer did.

Sequenced sample: breast tumor tissue. This clonotype originated in a female donor with breast cancer. Some clones in this sample may be carry-over from other donors' samples. The chain uses TRBV6-6 and TRBJ1-2; a weak D match, TRBD1 (5 bases). The DNA for the CDR3 is TGTGCCAGCTTCGGGGGGTATGGCTACACCTTC. Residues: CASFGGYGYTF.